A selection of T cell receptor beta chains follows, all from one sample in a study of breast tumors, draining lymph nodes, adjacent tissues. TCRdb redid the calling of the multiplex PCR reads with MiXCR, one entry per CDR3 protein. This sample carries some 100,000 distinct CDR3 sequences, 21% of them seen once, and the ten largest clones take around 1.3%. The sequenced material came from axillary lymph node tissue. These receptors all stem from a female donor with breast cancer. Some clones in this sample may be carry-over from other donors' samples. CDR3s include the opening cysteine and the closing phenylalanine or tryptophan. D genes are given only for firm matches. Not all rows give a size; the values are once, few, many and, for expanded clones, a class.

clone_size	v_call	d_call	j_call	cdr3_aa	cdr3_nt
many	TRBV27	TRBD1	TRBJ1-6	CASSTQGAGSPLHF	TGTGCCAGCAGCACACAGGGGGCGGGATCACCCCTCCACTTT
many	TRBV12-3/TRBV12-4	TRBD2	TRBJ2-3	CASRTGGALTSTDTQYF	TGTGCCAGCAGAACCGGGGGGGCACTAACTAGCACAGATACGCAGTATTTT
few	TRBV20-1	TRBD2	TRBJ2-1	CSARVAGGARPGEQFF	TGCAGTGCTAGAGTAGCGGGAGGGGCCAGGCCGGGTGAGCAGTTCTTC
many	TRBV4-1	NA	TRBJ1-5	CASSQARGGQPQHF	TGCGCCAGCAGCCAGGCCCGCGGGGGTCAGCCCCAGCATTTT
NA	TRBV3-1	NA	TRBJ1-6	CASSQGFGSPLHF	TGTGCCAGCAGCCAAGGGTTTGGTTCACCCCTCCACTTT
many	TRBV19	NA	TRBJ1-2	CASSPERGAWGYTF	TGTGCCAGTAGTCCCGAGCGGGGGGCTTGGGGCTACACCTTC
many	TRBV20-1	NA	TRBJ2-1	CSARDPAGGYNEQFF	TGCAGTGCTAGAGATCCCGCCGGGGGCTACAATGAGCAGTTCTTC
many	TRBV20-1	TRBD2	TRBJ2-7	CSARGTTSGSYEQYF	TGCAGTGCTAGGGGAACAACTAGCGGGAGTTACGAGCAGTACTTC
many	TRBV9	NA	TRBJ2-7	CASSVSSSSSYEQYF	TGTGCCAGCAGCGTGTCTTCCAGCAGCTCCTACGAGCAGTACTTC
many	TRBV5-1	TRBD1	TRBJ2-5	CASSSGTGAQETQYF	TGCGCCAGCAGTAGTGGTACAGGGGCGCAAGAGACCCAGTACTTC
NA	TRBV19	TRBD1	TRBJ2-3	CASSTGQGSVSDTQYF	TGTGCCAGTAGTACGGGACAGGGGAGTGTCTCAGATACGCAGTATTTT
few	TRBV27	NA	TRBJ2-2	CASSLRAGELFF	TGTGCCAGCAGTTTAAGGGCCGGGGAGCTGTTTTTT
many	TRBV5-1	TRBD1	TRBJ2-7	CASSRGPGQGLHEQYF	TGCGCCAGCAGCAGAGGGCCGGGACAGGGGTTGCACGAGCAGTACTTC
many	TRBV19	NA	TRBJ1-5	CASSIRGVSQPQHF	TGTGCCAGTAGTATCAGGGGAGTAAGCCAGCCCCAGCATTTT
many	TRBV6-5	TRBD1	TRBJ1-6	CASSSATGNNSPLHF	TGTGCCAGCAGCTCGGCGACAGGGAATAATTCACCCCTCCACTTT
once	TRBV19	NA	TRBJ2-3	CASSIHGGRTGTQYF	TGTGCCAGTAGTATACATGGGGGACGCACAGGTACGCAGTATTTT
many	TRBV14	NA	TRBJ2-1	CASSHGGRSEQFF	TGTGCCAGCAGCCATGGAGGGAGATCTGAGCAGTTCTTC
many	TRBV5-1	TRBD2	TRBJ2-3	CASSSGRLAGTDTQYF	TGCGCCAGCAGCTCTGGTCGGCTAGCGGGGACAGATACGCAGTATTTT
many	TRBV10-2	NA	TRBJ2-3	CASFADTQYF	TGCGCCAGCTTCGCAGATACGCAGTATTTT
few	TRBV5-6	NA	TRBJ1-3	CASSQPGTLRNTIYF	TGTGCCAGCAGCCAACCCGGGACTTTACGAAACACCATATATTTT
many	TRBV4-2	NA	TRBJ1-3	CASSQDYPPDSGNTIYF	TGTGCCAGCAGCCAAGATTATCCTCCGGACTCTGGAAACACCATATATTTT
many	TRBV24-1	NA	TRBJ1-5	CATSEAGTFNQPQHF	TGTGCCACCAGTGAGGCAGGGACTTTCAATCAGCCCCAGCATTTT
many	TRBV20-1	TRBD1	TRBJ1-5	CSARVGGRGLSNQPQHF	TGCAGTGCTAGAGTTGGGGGCAGGGGGTTAAGCAATCAGCCCCAGCATTTT
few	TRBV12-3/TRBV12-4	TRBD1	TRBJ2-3	CASSSGTGGISTDTQYF	TGTGCCAGCAGTTCTGGGACAGGGGGAATTAGCACAGATACGCAGTATTTT
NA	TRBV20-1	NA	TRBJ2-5	CSAKNPGPTQYF	TGCAGTGCTAAAAACCCGGGGCCGACCCAGTACTTC
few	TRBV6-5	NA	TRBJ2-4	CASSRASGPLEAKNIQYF	TGTGCCAGCAGTCGAGCTTCGGGACCGCTCGAGGCCAAAAACATTCAGTACTTC
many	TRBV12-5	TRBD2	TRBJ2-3	CASGSGLAGGPDTQYF	TGTGCTAGTGGTTCAGGACTAGCGGGAGGACCAGATACGCAGTATTTT
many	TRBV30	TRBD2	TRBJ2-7	CAWSGGPGLATYEQYF	TGTGCCTGGAGTGGGGGCCCGGGACTAGCCACTTACGAGCAGTACTTC
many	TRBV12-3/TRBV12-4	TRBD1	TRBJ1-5	CASSFWTGEDQPQHF	TGTGCCAGCAGCTTCTGGACAGGGGAGGACCAGCCCCAGCATTTT
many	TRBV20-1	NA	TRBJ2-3	CSARDRKTSRDSPDTQYF	TGCAGTGCTAGAGATCGGAAGACTAGCAGGGACAGCCCAGATACGCAGTATTTT
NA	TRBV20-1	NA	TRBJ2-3	CSARRLYKTDTQYF	TGCAGTGCTAGAAGACTATACAAAACAGATACGCAGTATTTT
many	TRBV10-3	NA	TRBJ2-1	CATDPRGYNEQFF	TGTGCCACCGACCCAAGGGGATACAATGAGCAGTTCTTC
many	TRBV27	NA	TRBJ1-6	CASTMSGIYNSPLHF	TGTGCCAGCACCATGTCGGGTATCTATAATTCACCCCTCCACTTT
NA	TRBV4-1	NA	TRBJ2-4	CASSLEKQGTKNIQYF	TGCGCCAGCAGCCTAGAAAAACAGGGAACCAAAAACATTCAGTACTTC
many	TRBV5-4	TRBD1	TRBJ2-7	CASSLRDSSYEQYF	TGTGCCAGCAGCTTGAGGGACAGCTCCTACGAGCAGTACTTC
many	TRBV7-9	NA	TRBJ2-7	CASSLAQGLQQYF	TGTGCCAGCAGCTTAGCACAGGGTCTTCAGCAGTACTTC
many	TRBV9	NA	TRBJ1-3	CASSSLGGNTIYF	TGTGCCAGCAGCTCCCTGGGAGGAAACACCATATATTTT
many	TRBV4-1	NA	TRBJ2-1	CASSQVRLDEQFF	TGCGCCAGCAGCCAAGTGAGGTTAGATGAGCAGTTCTTC
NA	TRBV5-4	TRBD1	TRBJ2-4	CASSLRTGPENIQYF	TGTGCCAGCAGCTTAAGGACAGGGCCGGAAAACATTCAGTACTTC
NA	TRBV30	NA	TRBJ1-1	CAWSVLDRGWTTEAFF	TGTGCCTGGAGTGTACTTGACCGGGGGTGGACCACTGAAGCTTTCTTT
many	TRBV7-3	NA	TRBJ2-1	CASSSGGGNEQFF	TGTGCCAGCAGCTCTGGGGGAGGCAATGAGCAGTTCTTC
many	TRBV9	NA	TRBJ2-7	CASSVATGPYEQYF	TGTGCCAGCAGCGTAGCTACGGGTCCCTACGAGCAGTACTTC
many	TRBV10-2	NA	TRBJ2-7	CASSSQGPVYEQYF	TGCGCCAGCAGTTCTCAGGGCCCCGTCTACGAGCAGTACTTC
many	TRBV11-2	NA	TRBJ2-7	CASSPLRSYEQYF	TGTGCCAGCAGCCCATTAAGGTCCTACGAGCAGTACTTC
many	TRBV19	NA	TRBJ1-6	CASRSGNSPLHF	TGTGCCAGTAGATCGGGAAATTCACCCCTCCACTTT
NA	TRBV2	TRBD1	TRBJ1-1	CASRTGTENTEAFF	TGTGCCAGCAGGACCGGGACAGAAAACACTGAAGCTTTCTTT
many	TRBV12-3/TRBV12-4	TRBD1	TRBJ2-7	CASSLASGTGSEQYF	TGTGCCAGCAGTTTAGCCTCCGGGACAGGCTCCGAGCAGTACTTC
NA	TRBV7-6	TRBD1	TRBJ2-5	CARDLGTGLETQYF	TGTGCTAGAGATCTCGGGACAGGGTTAGAGACCCAGTACTTC
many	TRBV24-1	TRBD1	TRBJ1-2	CATSEVGQGSGYTF	TGTGCCACCAGTGAAGTAGGACAGGGTTCGGGCTACACCTTC
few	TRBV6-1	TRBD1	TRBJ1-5	CASSRWTGSNQPQHF	TGTGCCAGCAGTAGATGGACAGGTAGCAATCAGCCCCAGCATTTT
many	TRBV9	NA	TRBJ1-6	CASSVRQDLYNSPLHF	TGTGCCAGCAGCGTCCGGCAGGACCTGTATAATTCACCCCTCCACTTT
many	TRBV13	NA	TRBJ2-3	CASSLVATGTDTQYF	TGTGCCAGCAGCTTAGTAGCGACCGGCACAGATACGCAGTATTTT
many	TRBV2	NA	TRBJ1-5	CASTGTWGQPQHF	TGTGCCAGCACAGGGACGTGGGGTCAGCCCCAGCATTTT
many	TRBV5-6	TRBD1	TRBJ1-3	CASSSTGVPGNTIYF	TGTGCCAGCAGCAGCACAGGGGTCCCTGGAAACACCATATATTTT
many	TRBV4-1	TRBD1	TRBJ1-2	CASSQPQGRAYGYTF	TGCGCCAGCAGCCAACCACAGGGGAGAGCCTATGGCTACACCTTC
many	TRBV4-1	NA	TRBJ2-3	CASSQENPDTQYF	TGCGCCAGCAGCCAAGAGAATCCCGATACGCAGTATTTT
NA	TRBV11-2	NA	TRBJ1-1	CASSDNPNTEAFF	TGTGCCAGCAGCGATAACCCGAACACTGAAGCTTTCTTT
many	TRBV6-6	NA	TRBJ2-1	CASRRGSEQFF	TGTGCCAGCAGGAGGGGGAGTGAGCAGTTCTTC
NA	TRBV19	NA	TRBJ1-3	CASRVTSSGNTIYF	TGTGCCAGTAGAGTCACCAGCTCTGGAAACACCATATATTTT
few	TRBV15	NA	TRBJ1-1	CATSRDLETNTEAFF	TGTGCCACCAGCAGAGATCTGGAGACGAACACTGAAGCTTTCTTT